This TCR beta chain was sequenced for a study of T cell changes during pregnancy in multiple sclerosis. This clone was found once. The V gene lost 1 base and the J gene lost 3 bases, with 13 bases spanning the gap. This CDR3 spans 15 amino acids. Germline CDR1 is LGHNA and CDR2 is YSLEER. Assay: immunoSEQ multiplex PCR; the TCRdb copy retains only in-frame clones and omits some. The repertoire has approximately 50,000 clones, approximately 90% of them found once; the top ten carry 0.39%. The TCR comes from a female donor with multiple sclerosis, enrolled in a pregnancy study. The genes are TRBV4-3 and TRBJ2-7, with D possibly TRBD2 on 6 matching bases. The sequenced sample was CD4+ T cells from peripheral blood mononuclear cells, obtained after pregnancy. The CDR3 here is CASSQGGAALYEQYF. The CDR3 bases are TGCGCCAGCAGCCAAGGCGGGGCAGCCCTCTACGAGCAGTACTTC.